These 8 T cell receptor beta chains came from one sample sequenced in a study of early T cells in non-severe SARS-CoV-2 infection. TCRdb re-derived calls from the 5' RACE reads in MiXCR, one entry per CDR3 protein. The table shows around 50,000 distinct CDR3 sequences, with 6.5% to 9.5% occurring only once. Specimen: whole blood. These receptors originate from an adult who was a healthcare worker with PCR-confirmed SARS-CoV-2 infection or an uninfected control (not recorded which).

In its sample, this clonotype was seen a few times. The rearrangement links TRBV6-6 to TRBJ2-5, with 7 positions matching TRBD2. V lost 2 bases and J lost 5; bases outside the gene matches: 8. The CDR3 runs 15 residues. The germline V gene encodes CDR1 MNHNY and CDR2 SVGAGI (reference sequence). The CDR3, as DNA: TGTGCCAGCAGTTACGGGGCGGGGGATACGGAGACCCAGTACTTC. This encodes CASSYGAGDTETQYF.

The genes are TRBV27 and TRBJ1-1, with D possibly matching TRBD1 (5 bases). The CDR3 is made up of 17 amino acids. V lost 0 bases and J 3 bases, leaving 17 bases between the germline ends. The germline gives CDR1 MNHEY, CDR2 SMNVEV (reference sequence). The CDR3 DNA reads TGTGCCAGCAGTTTATCGCCGGGACGCTTCAAGGACACTGAAGCTTTCTTT. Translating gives CASSLSPGRFKDTEAFF.

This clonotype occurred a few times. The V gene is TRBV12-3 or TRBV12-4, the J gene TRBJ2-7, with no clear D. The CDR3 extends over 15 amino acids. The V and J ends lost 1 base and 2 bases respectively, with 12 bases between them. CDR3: CASSLEESPPYEQYF. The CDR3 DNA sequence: TGTGCCAGCAGTTTAGAGGAGAGCCCCCCCTACGAGCAGTACTTC.

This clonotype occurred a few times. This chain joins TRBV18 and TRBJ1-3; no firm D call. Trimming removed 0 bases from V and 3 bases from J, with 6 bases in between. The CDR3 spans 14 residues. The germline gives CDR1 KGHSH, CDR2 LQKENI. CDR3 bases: TGTGCCAGCTCACCACCAGGGCGTGGAAACACCATATATTTT. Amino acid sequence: CASSPPGRGNTIYF. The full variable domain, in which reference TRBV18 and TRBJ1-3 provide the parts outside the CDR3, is NAGVMQNPRHLVRRRGQEARLRCSPMKGHSHVYWYRQLPEEGLKFMVYLQKENIIDESGMPKERFSAEFPKEGPSILRIQQVVRGDSAAYFCASSPPGRGNTIYFGEGSWLTVV.

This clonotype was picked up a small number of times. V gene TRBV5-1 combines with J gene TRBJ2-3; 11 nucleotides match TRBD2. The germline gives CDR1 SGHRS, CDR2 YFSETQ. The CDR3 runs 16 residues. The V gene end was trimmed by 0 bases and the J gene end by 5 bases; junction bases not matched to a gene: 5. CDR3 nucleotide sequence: TGCGCCAGCAGCTTGGCCCCTAGCGGGGGGTTAGATACGCAGTATTTT. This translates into CASSLAPSGGLDTQYF. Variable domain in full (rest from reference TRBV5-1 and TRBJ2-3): KAGVTQTPRYLIKTRGQQVTLSCSPISGHRSVSWYQQTPGQGLQFLFEYFSETQRNKGNFPGRFSGRQFSNSRSEMNVSTLELGDSALYLCASSLAPSGGLDTQYFGPGTRLTVL.

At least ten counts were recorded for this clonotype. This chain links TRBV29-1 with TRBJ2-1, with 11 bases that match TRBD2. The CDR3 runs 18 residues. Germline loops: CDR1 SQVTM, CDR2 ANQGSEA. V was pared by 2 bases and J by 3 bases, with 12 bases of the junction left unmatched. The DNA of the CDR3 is TGCAGCGTTGAATCGGATGGGATGACTAGCGGGAACTACAATGAGCAGTTCTTC. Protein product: CSVESDGMTSGNYNEQFF.

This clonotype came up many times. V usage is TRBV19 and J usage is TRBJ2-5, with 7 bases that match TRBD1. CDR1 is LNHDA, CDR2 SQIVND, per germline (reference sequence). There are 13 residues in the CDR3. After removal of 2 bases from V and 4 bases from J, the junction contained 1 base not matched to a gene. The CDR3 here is CASSITGAETQYF. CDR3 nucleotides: TGTGCCAGTAGTATAACAGGGGCAGAGACCCAGTACTTC.

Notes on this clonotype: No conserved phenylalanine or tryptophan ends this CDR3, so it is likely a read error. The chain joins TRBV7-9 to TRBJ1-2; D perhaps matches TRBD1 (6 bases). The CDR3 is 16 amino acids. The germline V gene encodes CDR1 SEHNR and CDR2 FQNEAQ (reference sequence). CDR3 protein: CASTLVPDRSHYGYTY. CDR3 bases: TGTGCCAGCACCTTAGTCCCCGACAGGTCGCACTATGGCTACACCTAC.